This T cell receptor beta chain was retrieved from a study of blood T cell repertoires in COVID-19. On the study more broadly: PBMCs, B-cell-depleted T cells, or T cells provided the cDNA or gDNA that made up the material.

Some clones are missing from TCRdb's copy, which holds only in-frame ones; the method was immunoSEQ multiplex PCR. The sample records roughly 260,000 clones, roughly nine tenths being singletons. Trimming pared 7 bases from V and 2 bases from J, leaving 10 bases between. The CDR3 has 13 residues. Germline V lookup: CDR1 LNHDA, CDR2 SQIVND (reference sequence). The sample taken for sequencing was PBMCs or T cells enriched from blood (not recorded which). The J gene is TRBJ2-3, the V gene TRBV19; D might be TRBD2 (6 bases). The TCR was taken from a human donor in a cohort exposed to, infected with or recovered from COVID-19 (not recorded which). The donor label of this sample is uncertain. CDR3 DNA sequence: TGTGCCAGTACCCGGACTAACACAGATACGCAGTATTTT. This gives the protein CASTRTNTDTQYF.